This T cell receptor (beta chain) was sequenced for a study of T cells in Graves' hyperthyroidism and ophthalmopathy (dated by TCRdb to between 2019 and 2020). At the level of the whole study: Peripheral blood was collected at initial diagnosis, before any treatment. To identify TCR V-J signatures that set the groups apart, the researchers used a discovery cohort of 100 patients, made up of around 42 with Graves' ophthalmopathy and some 60 with stable Graves' hyperthyroidism. An independent validation cohort of around 20 hyperthyroidism patients and 17 patients who later progressed to ophthalmopathy tested prospective prediction of ophthalmopathy. For training and testing, the roughly 93 patients in the discovery cohort were randomly divided in a 7:3 ratio. The study also compared thyroid tissue and blood T-cell repertoires from roughly 6 Graves' hyperthyroidism patients. After blood sampling, hyperthyroidism patients were treated with methimazole at a starting dose of 30 mg daily, and ophthalmopathy patients were treated with high-dose intravenous methylprednisolone. The paper describes TCR Vbeta CDR3 sequencing of 140 or so peripheral blood samples, made up of some 40 ophthalmopathy patients, 70 to 80 hyperthyroidism patients and 17 progressor patients. The paper as a whole reports these results and caveats: In validation, progression to ophthalmopathy was predicted by the model with more than 65% sensitivity and roughly 76% specificity, a median of roughly 6.4 months before onset. No statistical method was used to set the sample size in advance, and investigators knew the group allocation. Most expanded thyroid clonotypes (frequency above 0.001) were also detected in blood, a finding suggesting that blood repertoires may reflect thyroid immune responses. A 13 V-J signature model separated ophthalmopathy from stable hyperthyroidism, with around 91% sensitivity and about 81% specificity in cross-validation and 80%/75% in testing.

The TCR beta CDR3 regions were amplified from the RNA transcripts. A first-round RT-PCR of the TCR CDR3 used the HTBI primer set with the Qiagen OneStep RT-PCR kit. Libraries were constructed in a second round of multiplex PCR, after which size selection and purification were performed. Paired-end sequencing of the libraries was performed with 100 bp reads on an Illumina HiSeq2000. In the source study's methods: Raw data were processed with SOAPnuke, discarding reads with adapters, uncalled bases, mean Phred below 15, or no exact constant-primer or identifier match. High-quality paired reads were merged with COPE v1.2.5, and unique nucleotide sequences were defined as clonotypes. MiTCR v1.1 was used to align clonotypes to the IMGT TRBV, TRBD and TRBJ reference segments. The analysis was restricted to V-J combinations with a frequency above 0.0001, which together covered 99.2% of the repertoires. A TCS score was defined as the ratio of F50 (clonal expansion) to E x V (chaos), with BLOSUM62-based TCRdist applied between CDR3 peptides within each V-J. Welch's t-statistics and random forest reduced several hundred V-J features to 13, which were used in a naive Bayes classifier (R e1071). TCRdb applied fastp at Q25 and MiXCR to the public reads, then kept only in-frame beta chains. All rows with the same CDR3 protein become a single entry with the most common DNA and genes. The V and J calls shown here were made by TCRdb, not taken from the authors' results. The sample data list about 560,000 distinct CDR3 sequences, and 16% of these were observed just once. The top ten clones comprise around a sixth of the sample.

Graves' hyperthyroidism was defined as stable when no progression to ophthalmopathy occurred over 18 months of follow-up. Hyperthyroidism patients were newly diagnosed, had a disease duration of under 2 months, and were aged 18 to 65 years. Patients with uncontrolled infections, other autoimmune diseases, pregnancy or lactation were excluded. Clinical symptoms, serum thyroxine and TRAb, thyroid ultrasound, and orbital computed tomography formed the basis for the diagnoses. PBMCs were separated from approximately 10 ml of fresh peripheral blood using Ficoll-Paque density gradient centrifugation. Total RNA was extracted using Trizol reagent, and RNA quality was assessed on an Agilent 2100 Bioanalyzer. This clonotype was observed a handful of times. The antigen this receptor binds is unknown. No quality values exist for individual bases; no much larger clone is one base distant. The source material was blood. This receptor was obtained from a young woman with Graves' hyperthyroidism.

The CDR3 reads as follows: CASRLTGGEDEQYF. The nucleotide sequence reads as follows: TGTGCCAGCAGACTGACAGGGGGCGAGGACGAGCAGTACTTC. The chain employs TRBV6-1 and TRBJ2-7, and TRBD1 matches 10 of the central bases. CDR3 length: 14 amino acids, cysteine to phenylalanine. Of all the DNA, just the CDR3 is kept, 42 bases in frame from base 1. V ends up 6 bases short and J 5 bases short, with an unmatched junction base count of 7. Via the germline V gene, CDR1 is MNHNS and CDR2 SASEGT.